The clone carrying this TCR beta chain was counted only a few times. Germline-derived CDR1 and CDR2 are SGDLS and YYNGEE. CDR3 length: 13 amino acids. Trimming removed 4 bases at V and 2 bases at J, with 8 bases between. This specimen belongs to a study of T cells after yellow fever vaccination. A universal primer site and UMIs were added as TCR cDNA was made by 5'RACE template switching. TCRdb re-called the 5' RACE reads through MiXCR, storing one row per CDR3 protein. The sample has 300,000 to 400,000 distinct CDR3 sequences, around 13% seen once. V usage is TRBV9 and J usage is TRBJ2-3; D ambiguous. This receptor was identified in a man in his late teens or twenties who received the YFV17D yellow fever vaccine. Here the sequenced sample was CD4+ T cells sorted from PBMCs, taken 15 days after the yellow fever booster vaccination. The CDR3: CASSSINTDTQYF. CDR3 in DNA: TGTGCCAGCAGCTCCATCAACACAGATACGCAGTATTTT.